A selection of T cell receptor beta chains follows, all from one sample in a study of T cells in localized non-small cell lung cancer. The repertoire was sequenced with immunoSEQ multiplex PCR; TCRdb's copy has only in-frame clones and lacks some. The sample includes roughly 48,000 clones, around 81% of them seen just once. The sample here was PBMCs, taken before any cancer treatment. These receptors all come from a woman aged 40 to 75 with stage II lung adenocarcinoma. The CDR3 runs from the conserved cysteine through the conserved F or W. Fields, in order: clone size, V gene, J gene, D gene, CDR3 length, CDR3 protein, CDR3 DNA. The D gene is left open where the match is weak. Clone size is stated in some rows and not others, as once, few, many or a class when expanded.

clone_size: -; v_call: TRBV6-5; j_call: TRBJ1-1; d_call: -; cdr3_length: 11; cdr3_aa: CASSLQKEAFF; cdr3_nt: TGTGCCAGCAGCCTTCAGAAGGAAGCTTTCTTT
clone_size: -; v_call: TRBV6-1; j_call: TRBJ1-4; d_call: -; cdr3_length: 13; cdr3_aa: CASGETPDEKLFF; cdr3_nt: TGTGCCAGCGGTGAAACCCCAGATGAAAAACTGTTTTTT
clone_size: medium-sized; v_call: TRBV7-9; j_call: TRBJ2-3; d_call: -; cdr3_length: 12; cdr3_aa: CASSLGADTQYF; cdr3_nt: TGTGCCAGCAGCTTAGGTGCAGATACGCAGTATTTT
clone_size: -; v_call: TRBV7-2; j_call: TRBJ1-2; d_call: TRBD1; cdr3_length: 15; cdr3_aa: CASSSGQGRNYGYTF; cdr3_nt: TGTGCCAGCAGCTCCGGACAGGGACGGAACTATGGCTACACCTTC
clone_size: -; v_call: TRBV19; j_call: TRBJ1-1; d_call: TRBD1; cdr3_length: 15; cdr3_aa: CASSSGTGGANEAFF; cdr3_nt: TGTGCCAGTAGTTCGGGGACAGGGGGCGCGAATGAAGCTTTCTTT
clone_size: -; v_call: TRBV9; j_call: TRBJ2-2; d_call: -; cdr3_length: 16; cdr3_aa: CASSPDGRGPTGELFF; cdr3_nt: TGTGCCAGCAGCCCGGATGGGCGGGGCCCCACCGGGGAGCTGTTTTTT
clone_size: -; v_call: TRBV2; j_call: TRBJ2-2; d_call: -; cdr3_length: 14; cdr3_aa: CASSVWGLAGELFF; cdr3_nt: TGTGCCAGCAGTGTATGGGGGCTGGCCGGGGAGCTGTTTTTT
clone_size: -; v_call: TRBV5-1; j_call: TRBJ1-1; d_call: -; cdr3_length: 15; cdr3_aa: CASSLPEGQSGEAFF; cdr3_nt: TGCGCCAGCAGCTTGCCTGAGGGTCAGAGTGGTGAAGCTTTCTTT
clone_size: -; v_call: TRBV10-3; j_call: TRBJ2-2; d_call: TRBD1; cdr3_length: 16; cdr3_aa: CAISNFGTGNPGELFF; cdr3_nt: TGTGCCATCAGTAACTTCGGGACAGGGAATCCCGGGGAGCTGTTTTTT
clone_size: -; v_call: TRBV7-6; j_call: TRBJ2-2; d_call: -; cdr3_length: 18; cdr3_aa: CASSLFRRSRRNTGELFF; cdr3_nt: TGTGCCAGCAGCTTGTTTCGTAGATCCAGGAGGAACACCGGGGAGCTGTTTTTT
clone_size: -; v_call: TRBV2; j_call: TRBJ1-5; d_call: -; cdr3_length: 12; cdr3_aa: CASTGINQPQHF; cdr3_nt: TGTGCCAGCACAGGGATTAATCAGCCCCAGCATTTT
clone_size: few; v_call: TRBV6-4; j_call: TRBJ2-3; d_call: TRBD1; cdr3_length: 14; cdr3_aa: CASSDGTGTDTQYF; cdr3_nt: TGTGCCAGCAGTGACGGGACAGGGACAGATACGCAGTATTTT
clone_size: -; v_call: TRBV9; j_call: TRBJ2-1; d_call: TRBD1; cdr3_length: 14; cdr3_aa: CASNRQGLADEQFF; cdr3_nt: TGTGCCAGCAACAGACAGGGATTGGCCGATGAGCAGTTCTTC
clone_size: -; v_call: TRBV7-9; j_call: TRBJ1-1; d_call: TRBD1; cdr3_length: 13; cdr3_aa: CASSAGQAREAFF; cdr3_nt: TGTGCCAGCAGCGCCGGACAGGCGAGGGAAGCTTTCTTT
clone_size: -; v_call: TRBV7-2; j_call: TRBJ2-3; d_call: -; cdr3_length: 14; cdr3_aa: CASSFGSFTDTQYF; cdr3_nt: TGTGCCAGCAGCTTCGGGTCCTTCACAGATACGCAGTATTTT
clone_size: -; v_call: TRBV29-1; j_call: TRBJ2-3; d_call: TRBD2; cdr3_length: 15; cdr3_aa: CSVMPGGVLTNTQYF; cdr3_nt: TGCAGCGTTATGCCCGGGGGGGTACTCACAAATACGCAGTATTTT
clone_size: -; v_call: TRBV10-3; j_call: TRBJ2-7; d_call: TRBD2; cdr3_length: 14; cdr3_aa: CAISENIGRYEQYF; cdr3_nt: TGTGCCATCAGTGAAAATATCGGGAGGTACGAGCAGTACTTC
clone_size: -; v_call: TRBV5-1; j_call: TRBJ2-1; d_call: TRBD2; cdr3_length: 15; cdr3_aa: CASSLPGGSYNEQFF; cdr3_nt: TGCGCCAGCAGCTTGCCCGGGGGGTCCTACAATGAGCAGTTCTTC
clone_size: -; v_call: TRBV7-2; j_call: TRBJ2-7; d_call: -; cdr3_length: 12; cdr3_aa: CASSLTGGEQYF; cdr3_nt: TGTGCCAGCAGCTTGACAGGCGGCGAGCAGTACTTC
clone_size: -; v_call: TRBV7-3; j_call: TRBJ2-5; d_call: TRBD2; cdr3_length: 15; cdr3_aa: CASSPTSGGPRTQYF; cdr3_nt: TGTGCCAGCAGTCCAACTAGCGGGGGGCCCCGGACCCAGTACTTC
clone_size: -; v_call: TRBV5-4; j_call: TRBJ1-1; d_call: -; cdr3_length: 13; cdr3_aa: CASSFDVNTEAFF; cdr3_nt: TGTGCCAGCAGCTTTGACGTGAACACTGAAGCTTTCTTT
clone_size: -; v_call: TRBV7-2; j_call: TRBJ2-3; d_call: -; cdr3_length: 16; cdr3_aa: CASSLEGGTFTDTQYF; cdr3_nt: TGTGCCAGCAGCTTAGAGGGGGGGACTTTCACAGATACGCAGTATTTT
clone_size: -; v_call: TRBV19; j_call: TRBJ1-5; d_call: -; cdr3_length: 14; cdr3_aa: CASTVGISNQPQHF; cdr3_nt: TGTGCCAGTACGGTGGGGATTAGCAATCAGCCCCAGCATTTT
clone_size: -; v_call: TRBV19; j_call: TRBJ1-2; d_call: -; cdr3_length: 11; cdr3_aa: CASRKSRGYTF; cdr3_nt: TGTGCCAGTAGGAAATCACGGGGCTACACCTTC
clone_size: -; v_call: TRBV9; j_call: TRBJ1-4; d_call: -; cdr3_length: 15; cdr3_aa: CASSVTAATNEKLFF; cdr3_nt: TGTGCCAGCAGCGTTACTGCGGCAACTAATGAAAAACTGTTTTTT
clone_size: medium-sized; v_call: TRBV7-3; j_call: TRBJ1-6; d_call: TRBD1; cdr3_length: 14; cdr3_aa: CASSPTGARSPLHF; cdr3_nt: TGTGCCAGCAGCCCCACAGGGGCTCGGTCACCCCTCCACTTT
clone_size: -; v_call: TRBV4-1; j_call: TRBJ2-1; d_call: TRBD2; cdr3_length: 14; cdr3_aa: CASSHGGGATEQFF; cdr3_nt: TGCGCCAGCAGCCACGGCGGGGGGGCGACTGAGCAGTTCTTC
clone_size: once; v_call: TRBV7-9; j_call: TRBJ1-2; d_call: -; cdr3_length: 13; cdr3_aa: CASSLDGIYGYTF; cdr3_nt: TGTGCCAGCAGCTTAGACGGGATCTATGGCTACACCTTC
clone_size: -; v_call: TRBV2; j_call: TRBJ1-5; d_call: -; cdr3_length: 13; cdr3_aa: CASSVYSNQPQHF; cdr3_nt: TGTGCCAGCAGTGTATATAGCAATCAGCCCCAGCATTTT
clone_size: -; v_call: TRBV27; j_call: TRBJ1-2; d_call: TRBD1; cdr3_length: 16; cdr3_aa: CASSFLSRTGNYGYTF; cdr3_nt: TGTGCCAGCAGTTTCCTATCTCGGACAGGGAACTATGGCTACACCTTC
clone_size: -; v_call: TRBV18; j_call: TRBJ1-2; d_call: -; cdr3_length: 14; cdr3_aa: CASSRQAPGDGYTF; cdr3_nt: TGTGCCAGCTCTCGCCAGGCCCCGGGGGATGGCTACACCTTC
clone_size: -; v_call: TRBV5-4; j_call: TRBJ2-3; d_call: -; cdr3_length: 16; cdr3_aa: CASSSRQDASTDTQYF; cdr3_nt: TGTGCCAGCAGCTCCCGACAGGACGCTAGCACAGATACGCAGTATTTT
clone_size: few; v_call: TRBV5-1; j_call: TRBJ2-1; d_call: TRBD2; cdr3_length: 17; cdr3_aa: CASSPTSGVSSYNEQFF; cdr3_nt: TGCGCCAGCAGCCCAACTAGCGGGGTTAGCTCCTACAATGAGCAGTTCTTC
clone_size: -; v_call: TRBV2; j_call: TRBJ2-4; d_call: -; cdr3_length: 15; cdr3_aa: CASTGQKLAKNIQYF; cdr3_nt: TGTGCCAGCACGGGGCAAAAATTAGCCAAAAACATTCAGTACTTC
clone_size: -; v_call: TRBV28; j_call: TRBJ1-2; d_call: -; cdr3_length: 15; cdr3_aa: CASSPGGRGSYGYTF; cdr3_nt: TGTGCCAGCAGTCCCGGGGGTCGGGGGTCCTATGGCTACACCTTC
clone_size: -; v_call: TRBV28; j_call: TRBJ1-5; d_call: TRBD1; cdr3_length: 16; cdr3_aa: CASRTDRGNSNQPQHF; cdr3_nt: TGTGCCAGCAGGACGGACAGGGGGAATAGCAATCAGCCCCAGCATTTT
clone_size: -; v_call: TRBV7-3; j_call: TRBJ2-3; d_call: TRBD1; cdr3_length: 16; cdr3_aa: CASSLQGGSATDTQYF; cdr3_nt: TGTGCCAGCAGCCTCCAAGGGGGCTCCGCCACAGATACGCAGTATTTT
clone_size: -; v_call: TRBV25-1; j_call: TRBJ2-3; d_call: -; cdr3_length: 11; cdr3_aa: CASSDLDTQYF; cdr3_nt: TGTGCCAGCAGTGATTTGGATACGCAGTATTTT
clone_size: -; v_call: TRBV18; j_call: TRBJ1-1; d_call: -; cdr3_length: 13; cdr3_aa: CASSPPNGEKAFF; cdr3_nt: TGTGCCAGCTCACCACCCAACGGCGAGAAGGCTTTCTTT
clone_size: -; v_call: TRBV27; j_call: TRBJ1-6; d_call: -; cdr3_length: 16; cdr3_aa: CASTTIRGGSDSPLHF; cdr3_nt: TGTGCCAGCACTACAATTCGAGGGGGTTCGGATTCACCCCTCCACTTT
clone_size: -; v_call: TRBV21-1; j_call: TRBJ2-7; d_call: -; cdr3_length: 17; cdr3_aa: CASSSSPDRDDCYEQYF; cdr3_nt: TGTGCCAGCAGCAGTTCCCCGGACAGGGATGATTGCTACGAGCAGTACTTC
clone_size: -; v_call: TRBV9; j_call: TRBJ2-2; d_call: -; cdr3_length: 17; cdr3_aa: CASSVPGRGTDTGELFF; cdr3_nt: TGTGCCAGCAGCGTACCTGGCAGGGGGACTGACACCGGGGAGCTGTTTTTT
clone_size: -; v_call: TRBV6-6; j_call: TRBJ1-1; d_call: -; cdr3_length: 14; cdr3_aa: CASATGASGTEAFF; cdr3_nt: TGTGCCAGCGCCACCGGGGCGTCGGGCACTGAAGCTTTCTTT
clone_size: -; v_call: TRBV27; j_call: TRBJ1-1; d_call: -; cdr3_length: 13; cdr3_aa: CASTEVGGTEAFF; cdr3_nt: TGTGCCAGCACCGAGGTAGGGGGCACTGAAGCTTTCTTT
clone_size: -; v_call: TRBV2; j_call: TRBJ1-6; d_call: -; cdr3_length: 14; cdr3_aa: CASTESRTSSPLHF; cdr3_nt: TGTGCCAGCACTGAATCACGGACCAGCTCACCCCTCCACTTT
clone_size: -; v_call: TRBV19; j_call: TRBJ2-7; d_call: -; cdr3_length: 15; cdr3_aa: CASSMGRGLSYEQYF; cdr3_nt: TGTGCCAGTAGTATGGGCAGGGGACTGTCCTACGAGCAGTACTTC
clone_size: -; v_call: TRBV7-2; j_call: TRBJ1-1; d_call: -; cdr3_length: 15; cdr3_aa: CASSLGGTVNTEAFF; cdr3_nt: TGTGCCAGCAGCTTAGGAGGAACAGTGAACACTGAAGCTTTCTTT
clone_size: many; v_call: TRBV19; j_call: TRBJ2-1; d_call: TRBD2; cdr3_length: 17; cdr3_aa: CASSTSTSGGVGNEQFF; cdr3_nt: TGTGCCAGTAGTACCTCGACTAGCGGGGGGGTGGGAAATGAGCAGTTCTTC
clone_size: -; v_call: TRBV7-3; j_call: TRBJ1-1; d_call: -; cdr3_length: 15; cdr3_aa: CASSLTIGLNTEAFF; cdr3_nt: TGTGCCAGCAGCTTAACGATAGGATTGAACACTGAAGCTTTCTTT
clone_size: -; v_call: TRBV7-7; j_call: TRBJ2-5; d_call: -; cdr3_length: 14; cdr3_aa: CASSLTGPKETQYF; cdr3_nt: TGTGCTAGCAGCTTAACTGGACCCAAAGAGACCCAGTACTTC
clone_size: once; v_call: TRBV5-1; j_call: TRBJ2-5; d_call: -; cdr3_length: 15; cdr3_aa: CASSSGRGAEETQYF; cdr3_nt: TGCGCCAGCAGCTCGGGCCGCGGGGCCGAAGAGACCCAGTACTTC
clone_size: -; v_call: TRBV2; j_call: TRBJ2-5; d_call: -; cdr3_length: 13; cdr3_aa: CASSEGVGETQYF; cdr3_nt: TGTGCCAGCAGTGAGGGGGTCGGAGAGACCCAGTACTTC
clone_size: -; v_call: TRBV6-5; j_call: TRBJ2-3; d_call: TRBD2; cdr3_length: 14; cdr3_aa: CASSPGGSTDTQYF; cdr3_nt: TGTGCCAGCAGCCCGGGGGGTAGCACAGATACGCAGTATTTT
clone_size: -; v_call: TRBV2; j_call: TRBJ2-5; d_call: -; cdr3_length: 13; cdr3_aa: CASSDYGGETQYF; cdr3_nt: TGTGCCAGCAGTGATTACGGAGGAGAGACCCAGTACTTC
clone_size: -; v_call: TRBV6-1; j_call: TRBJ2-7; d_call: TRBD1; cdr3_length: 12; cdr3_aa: CASRSDRGEQYF; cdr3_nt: TGTGCCAGCAGGAGCGACAGGGGCGAGCAGTACTTC
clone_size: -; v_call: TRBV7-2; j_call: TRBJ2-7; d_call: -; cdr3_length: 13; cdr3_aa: CASSLIRSYEQYF; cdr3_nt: TGTGCCAGCAGCTTAATCAGGTCCTACGAGCAGTACTTC
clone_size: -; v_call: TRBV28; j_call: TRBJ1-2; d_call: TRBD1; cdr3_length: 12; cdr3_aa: CASYRQGYGYTF; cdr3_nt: TGTGCCAGCTACAGACAGGGGTATGGCTACACCTTC
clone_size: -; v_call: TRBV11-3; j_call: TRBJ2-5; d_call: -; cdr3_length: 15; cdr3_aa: CASSLVRRAGETQYF; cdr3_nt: TGTGCCAGCAGCTTAGTGCGCAGGGCGGGCGAGACCCAGTACTTC
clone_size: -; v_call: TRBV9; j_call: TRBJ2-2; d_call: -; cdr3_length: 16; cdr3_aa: CASSVLGVPNTGELFF; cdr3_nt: TGTGCCAGCAGCGTCCTAGGCGTGCCGAACACCGGGGAGCTGTTTTTT